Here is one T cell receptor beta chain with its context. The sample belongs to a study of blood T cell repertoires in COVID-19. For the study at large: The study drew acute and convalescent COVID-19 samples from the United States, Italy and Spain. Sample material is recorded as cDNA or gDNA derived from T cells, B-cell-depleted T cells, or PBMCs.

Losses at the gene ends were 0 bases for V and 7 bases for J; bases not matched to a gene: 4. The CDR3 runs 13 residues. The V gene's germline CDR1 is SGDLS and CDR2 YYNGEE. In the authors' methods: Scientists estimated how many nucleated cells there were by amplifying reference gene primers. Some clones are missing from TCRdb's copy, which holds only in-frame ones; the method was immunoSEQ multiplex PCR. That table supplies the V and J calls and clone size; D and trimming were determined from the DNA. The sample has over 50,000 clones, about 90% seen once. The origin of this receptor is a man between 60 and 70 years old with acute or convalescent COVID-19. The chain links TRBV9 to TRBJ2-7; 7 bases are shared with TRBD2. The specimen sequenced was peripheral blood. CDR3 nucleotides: TGTGCCAGCAGCGTAGTTGGGGGAGGGGAGCAGTACTTC. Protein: CASSVVGGGEQYF.